This TCR beta chain stems from a study of T-cell reconstitution after alpha-beta-depleted transplantation in children. This clonotype has a count of ten or more. The TCRbeta library was prepared with unique molecular identifiers. MiXCR, run by TCRdb on the PCR reads, gives a single entry per CDR3 protein. The sample holds about 640,000 distinct CDR3 sequences, over 15% seen once. The CDR3 extends over 15 amino acids. Germline loops: CDR1 DFQATT, CDR2 SNEGSKA (reference sequence). Trimming left V 1 base short and J 1 base short, with 10 bases between. The chain is built from TRBV20-1 and TRBJ2-2, with D perhaps matching TRBD2 (5 bases). The clonotype was recovered from a human donor who donated a stem cell graft to a child with acute myeloid leukemia. The sample was PBMCs from the stem cell graft donor, taken from the stem cell graft. The CDR3 region has the DNA TGCAGTGCTAGAGCTGGCGGACTGAACACCGGGGAGCTGTTTTTT. It yields the protein CSARAGGLNTGELFF.